These 28 T cell receptor beta chains share one sample of origin, sequenced in a study of CD8 T cells in Susac syndrome. RNA amounts of about 0.5 to 1 ug underwent reverse transcription with random hexamers. From the immunoSEQ multiplex PCR reads, TCRdb called clonotypes with MiXCR, one entry per CDR3 protein. The repertoire holds some 120,000 distinct CDR3 sequences, with 90% to 95% as singletons. The sequencing sample was made of CD4+ T cells from PBMCs. These receptors all come from a human donor in good health.

The chain combines TRBV7-8 with TRBJ2-1, with a tentative D call TRBD1 (6 bases). This CDR3 is built from 12 residues. Germline loops: CDR1 SGHVS, CDR2 FQNEAQ. V was cut by 1 base and J by 12 bases, with 10 bases left in between. CDR3 amino acids: CASSLGGRGQFF. The CDR3 DNA follows: TGTGCCAGCAGCTTAGGGGGCAGGGGGCAGTTCTTC.

The chain carries TRBV27 and TRBJ1-1; TRBD1 matches at 8 bases. Germline CDR1 reads MNHEY; CDR2 reads SMNVEV (reference sequence). The length of the CDR3 is 14 residues. V shed 6 bases and J 5 bases; nucleotides not matched to a gene: 8. The CDR3 loop reads CASSLDRVGTEAFF. The DNA for the CDR3 is TGTGCCAGCAGCTTGGACAGGGTGGGAACTGAAGCTTTCTTT.

V gene TRBV27 combines with J gene TRBJ2-5; 10 bases line up with TRBD2. CDR3 length equals 16 residues. Germline trimming cut 5 bases from V and 3 bases from J; bases unmatched to any gene: 9. The V gene's germline CDR1 is MNHEY and CDR2 SMNVEV (reference sequence). DNA for the CDR3: TGTGCCAGCAGTCAACCTAGCGGGAGAGTGGAAGAGACCCAGTACTTC. Translating gives CASSQPSGRVEETQYF.

The chain recombines TRBV28 with TRBJ2-7; no clear D. The V gene lost 6 bases and the J gene lost 0 bases, with 12 bases spanning the gap. CDR1 and CDR2 from the germline V gene are MDHEN and SYDVKM. The CDR3 runs to 14 residues. Written as DNA, the CDR3 is TGTGCCAGCAGCATCTCTCCAGACTCCTACGAGCAGTACTTC. It is translated as CASSISPDSYEQYF.

This chain connects TRBV4-1 to TRBJ2-5, with D tentatively TRBD1 or TRBD2 (5 bases each). Germline assignment: CDR1 MGHRA and CDR2 YSYEKL. With 0 bases removed from V and 5 bases from J, the gap between germline ends came to 16 bases. This CDR3 has 16 amino acids. CDR3 bases: TGCGCCAGCAGCCAAGATGGGACGGGTCCCCAGGAGACCCAGTACTTC. This translates into CASSQDGTGPQETQYF.

This chain joins TRBV7-9 and TRBJ1-4, with D possibly TRBD1 on 6 matching bases. Germline CDR1 is SEHNR and CDR2 is FQNEAQ (reference sequence). Trimming removed 3 bases from V and 6 bases from J, with 17 bases in between. The CDR3 totals 16 residues. CDR3 nucleotide sequence: TGTGCCAGCAGCTTGTGGACAGCCCTAGAGGATGAAAAACTGTTTTTT. It encodes CASSLWTALEDEKLFF.

The rearrangement joins TRBV12-3 or TRBV12-4 to TRBJ2-7, with D perhaps TRBD1 (5 bases). The CDR3 covers 13 residues. Trimming left V 3 bases short and J 4 bases short, with 10 bases between. CDR3 sequence reads: CASSLDNIYEQYF. CDR3 sequence (DNA): TGTGCCAGCAGTTTGGACAATATATACGAGCAGTACTTC.

The chain has TRBV6-1 and TRBJ2-7; TRBD1 aligns across 9 bases. The J segment lost 2 bases and the V segment lost 6 bases, leaving 5 bases of the junction unmatched. The CDR3 is 14 residues long. Germline values: CDR1 MNHNS, CDR2 SASEGT. The CDR3 here is CASRMGQGPYEQYF. CDR3 sequence (DNA): TGTGCCAGCAGGATGGGACAGGGACCCTACGAGCAGTACTTC.

V gene TRBV12-3 or TRBV12-4 combines with J gene TRBJ2-5; 7 positions match TRBD2. Germline trimming cut 3 bases from V and 9 bases from J; bases unmatched to any gene: 13. This CDR3 has 15 residues. In nucleotides, the CDR3 is TGTGCCAGCAGTTTCTCCGGGGGGAAAGATGCGGCCCAGTACTTC. Its protein product is CASSFSGGKDAAQYF.

The J gene is TRBJ1-1, the V gene TRBV2; TRBD1 matches at 9 bases. This CDR3 is 12 amino acids long. The junction had 4 bases not matched to a gene; V was cut back by 8 bases and J by 6 bases. Germline CDR1 and CDR2: SNHLY and FYNNEI. The CDR3 loop is CASQRQGAEAFF. The CDR3 coding sequence is TGTGCCAGCCAGAGACAGGGGGCTGAAGCTTTCTTT. Together with reference TRBV2 and TRBJ1-1, the CDR3 gives the full variable domain: EPEVTQTPSHQVTQMGQEVILRCVPISNHLYFYWYRQILGQKVEFLVSFYNNEISEKSEIFDDQFSVERPDGSNFTLKIRSTKLEDSAMYFCASQRQGAEAFFGQGTRLTVV.

The rearrangement uses TRBV3-1 and TRBJ2-7; D remains ambiguous. The V and J ends lost 2 bases and 4 bases respectively, with 9 bases between them. Germline CDR1 and CDR2: LGHDT and YNNKEL (reference sequence). The CDR3 is 13 residues long. CDR3 sequence: CASSQRGGYEQYF. DNA of the CDR3: TGTGCCAGCAGCCAAAGAGGCGGATACGAGCAGTACTTC.

The rearrangement links TRBV6-6 to TRBJ2-7; TRBD1 matches at 10 bases. The length of the CDR3 is 15 residues. The germline gives CDR1 MNHNY, CDR2 SVGAGI (reference sequence). The ends lost 6 bases at V and 3 bases at J; junction bases unmatched: 8. CDR3 nucleotide sequence: TGTGCCAGCAGCCTAACGGGACAGGGGATCTACGAGCAGTACTTC. Translation gives CASSLTGQGIYEQYF.

V usage is TRBV13 and J usage is TRBJ1-2, with a tentative D call TRBD1 (5 bases). This CDR3 spans 16 amino acids. V lost 5 bases to trimming and J lost 7 bases, with 23 bases between them. Germline V CDR1 and CDR2: PRHDT, FYEKMQ (reference sequence). CDR3 in amino acids: CASSTNEGVRDGGYTF. CDR3 in DNA: TGTGCCAGCAGCACGAATGAAGGGGTAAGAGATGGTGGCTACACCTTC.

The count of this clonotype is one. This rearrangement joins TRBV15 to TRBJ1-1, with 9 nucleotides matching TRBD1. The CDR3 length is 17 residues. Trimming cost V 1 base and J 0 bases; bases outside gene matches: 6. Germline CDR1 and CDR2: LNHNV and YYDKDF (reference sequence). The CDR3 region has the DNA TGTGCCACCAGCAGAGCGGGGACAGGGACCCTGAACACTGAAGCTTTCTTT. This gives the protein CATSRAGTGTLNTEAFF. The variable domain in full, completed from reference TRBV15 and TRBJ1-1, reads DAMVIQNPRYQVTQFGKPVTLSCSQTLNHNVMYWYQQKSSQAPKLLFHYYDKDFNNEADTPDNFQSRRPNTSFCFLDIRSPGLGDTAMYLCATSRAGTGTLNTEAFFGQGTRLTVV.

The J gene is TRBJ1-2, the V gene TRBV2; 8 bases fit TRBD1. This CDR3 has 15 residues. V gave up 5 bases and J gave up 1 base; unmatched junction bases: 6. CDR1 is SNHLY, CDR2 FYNNEI, per germline. The CDR3 spells CASSTQGAGNYGYTF. CDR3 DNA sequence: TGTGCCAGCAGTACTCAGGGGGCCGGTAACTATGGCTACACCTTC.

This chain links TRBV20-1 with TRBJ2-4; maybe TRBD2 (5 bases). Germline CDR1 is DFQATT and CDR2 is SNEGSKA (reference sequence). The CDR3 covers 14 residues. V was clipped by 3 bases and J by 3 bases, with 12 bases between them. The CDR3 coding sequence is TGCAGTGCTAGGGGCGGGTATGGCAAAAACATTCAGTACTTC. As protein: CSARGGYGKNIQYF.

V is TRBV6-5 and J is TRBJ1-5; 11 nucleotides match TRBD1. CDR3 size: 17 residues. J gave up 7 bases and V 2 bases, and 10 bases lay outside the gene matches. Germline loops: CDR1 MNHEY, CDR2 SVGAGI. CDR3 nucleotides: TGTGCCAGCAGTTACAGGGGACAGGGGGAGAGAGGGCAGCCCCAGCATTTT. Translating gives CASSYRGQGERGQPQHF.

The chain employs TRBV6-6 and TRBJ2-3, with TRBD2 matching over 11 bases. This CDR3 is built from 16 residues. V trimming: 6 bases; J trimming: 5 bases; junction bases outside the gene matches: 10. The germline gives CDR1 MNHNY, CDR2 SVGAGI (reference sequence). CDR3: CASRGTSGPWKDTQYF. CDR3 sequence (DNA): TGTGCCAGCAGAGGGACTAGCGGCCCGTGGAAAGATACGCAGTATTTT.

V usage is TRBV5-1 and J usage is TRBJ1-2; D gene ambiguous. This CDR3 contains 13 residues. V lost 8 bases, J lost 5 bases, and 16 bases lay in between. Germline V gene sequence: CDR1 SGHRS, CDR2 YFSETQ. The CDR3 loop reads CARCGENFYGYTF. The CDR3 DNA sequence: TGCGCCAGGTGCGGGGAGAACTTTTATGGCTACACCTTC.

The J gene is TRBJ1-5, the V gene TRBV12-3 or TRBV12-4, with TRBD1 as a possible D gene (5 bases). The germline V and J ends were trimmed by 5 bases and 4 bases, with 6 bases remaining between them. The CDR3 has 12 amino acids. The CDR3 DNA sequence: TGTGCCAGCAGTCGACAGAATCAGCCCCAGCATTTT. This encodes CASSRQNQPQHF.

This chain connects TRBV30 to TRBJ2-7; 11 bases are shared with TRBD2. CDR1 and CDR2 from the germline V gene are GTSNPN and SVGIG (reference sequence). This CDR3 has 14 residues. The J segment lost 10 bases and the V segment lost 2 bases, leaving 10 bases of the junction unmatched. For the CDR3, the DNA is TGTGCCTGGAGTTTTACTAGCGGGAGCGCCTCCCAGTACTTC. Protein product: CAWSFTSGSASQYF.

This chain connects TRBV25-1 to TRBJ2-1; 7 nucleotides line up with TRBD2. V lost 4 bases, J lost 2 bases, and 2 bases stayed unmatched. The CDR3 has 14 residues. Germline V gives CDR1 MGHDK, CDR2 SYGVNS. The CDR3 DNA is TGTGCCAGCAGTGTTACTAGCGCCTACAATGAGCAGTTCTTC. Translating gives CASSVTSAYNEQFF.

The V gene is TRBV12-3 or TRBV12-4, the J gene TRBJ2-3; 11 bases align to TRBD2. V was clipped by 5 bases and J by 0 bases; unmatched bases: 7. CDR3 size: 17 residues. The CDR3 DNA reads as TGTGCCAGCAGTCCAACGGGACTAGCGGATAGCACAGATACGCAGTATTTT. Translation: CASSPTGLADSTDTQYF.

The genes are TRBV18 and TRBJ2-3; the match to TRBD1 covers 10 bases. The CDR3 is 18 residues long. V lost 1 base, J lost 0 bases, and 7 bases stayed unmatched. From germline, CDR1 is KGHSH and CDR2 LQKENI. Here the CDR3 DNA reads TGTGCCAGCTCACCACTGCCGACGGGACAGGGGAGCACAGATACGCAGTATTTT. Its translation: CASSPLPTGQGSTDTQYF.

Written as DNA, the CDR3 is TGTGCCAGCAGCCGCCAGAGGAGTAGCGCACTGAAAGGAGCCAAAAACATTCAGTACTTC. It encodes CASSRQRSSALKGAKNIQYF. This sequence joins TRBV5-6 and TRBJ2-4; a weak D match, TRBD2 (5 bases). Germline CDR1 reads SGHDT; CDR2 reads YYEEEE. V shed 4 bases and J shed 0 bases, with 26 bases lying between them. The CDR3 totals 20 residues.

The V call is TRBV3-1, the J call TRBJ2-1, with 9 bases matching TRBD2. This CDR3 contains 15 residues. Losses at the gene ends were 5 bases for V and 5 bases for J; bases not matched to a gene: 7. Germline V gives CDR1 LGHDT, CDR2 YNNKEL (reference sequence). CDR3 DNA sequence: TGTGCCAGCAGCGTCGGGACTAGCCGGAACAATGAGCAGTTCTTC. This sequence encodes CASSVGTSRNNEQFF.

This clonotype was detected once. The chain couples TRBV5-6 to TRBJ2-5, with D unclear. The CDR3 is 15 residues long. Trimming cost V 0 bases and J 1 base, with 10 bases left between them. From germline, CDR1 is SGHDT and CDR2 YYEEEE. The CDR3 DNA sequence: TGTGCCAGCAGCTTGGGCCCCCATAGCCAAGAGACCCAGTACTTC. It codes for CASSLGPHSQETQYF.

The chain recombines TRBV7-2 with TRBJ2-7, with D possibly being TRBD2 (6 bases). The V end was cut by 0 bases, the J end by 2 bases, with 11 bases between. Germline V CDR1 and CDR2: SGHTA, FQGNSA. This CDR3 has 15 amino acids. This CDR3 reads CASSLARAGTYEQYF. The CDR3 coding sequence is TGTGCCAGCAGCTTAGCGCGGGCGGGGACCTACGAGCAGTACTTC.